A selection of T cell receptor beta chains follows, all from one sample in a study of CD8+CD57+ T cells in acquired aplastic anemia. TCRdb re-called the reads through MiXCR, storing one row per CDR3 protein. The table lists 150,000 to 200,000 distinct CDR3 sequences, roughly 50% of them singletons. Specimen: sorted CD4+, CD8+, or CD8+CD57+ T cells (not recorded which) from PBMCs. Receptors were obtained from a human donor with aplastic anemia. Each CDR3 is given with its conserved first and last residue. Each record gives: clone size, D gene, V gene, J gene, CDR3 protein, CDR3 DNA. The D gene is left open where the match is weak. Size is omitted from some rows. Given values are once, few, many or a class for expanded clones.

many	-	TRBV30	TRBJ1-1	CAWRDTEAFF	TGTGCCTGGAGGGACACTGAAGCTTTCTTT
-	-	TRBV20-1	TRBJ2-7	CSARSMGHDYEQYF	TGCAGTGCTAGGTCCATGGGCCACGACTACGAGCAGTACTTC
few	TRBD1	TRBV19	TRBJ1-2	CASSGTGEVSYGYTF	TGTGCCAGTAGTGGAACAGGGGAGGTTAGCTATGGCTACACCTTC
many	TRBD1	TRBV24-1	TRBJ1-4	CAIGSRDSPEKLFF	TGTGCCATCGGTAGCCGGGACAGCCCTGAAAAACTGTTTTTT
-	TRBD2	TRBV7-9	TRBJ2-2	CASSLVSGGANTGELFF	TGTGCCAGCAGCTTAGTTAGCGGGGGGGCGAACACCGGGGAGCTGTTTTTT
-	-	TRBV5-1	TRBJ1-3	CASSLDRNTIYF	TGCGCCAGCAGCTTGGACCGAAACACCATATATTTT
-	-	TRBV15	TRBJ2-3	CATSRAGDTQYF	TGTGCCACCAGCAGAGCGGGAGATACGCAGTATTTT
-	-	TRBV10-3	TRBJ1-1	CAISGGNTEAFF	TGTGCCATCAGTGGGGGTAACACTGAAGCTTTCTTT
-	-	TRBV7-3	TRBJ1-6	CASSARLGSYNSPLHF	TGTGCCAGCAGCGCCCGACTCGGGTCCTATAATTCACCCCTCCACTTT
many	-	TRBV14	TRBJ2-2	CASSQDFMALGTGELFF	TGTGCCAGCAGCCAAGATTTCATGGCTCTGGGAACCGGGGAGCTGTTTTTT
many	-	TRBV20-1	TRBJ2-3	CSARDELAPTDTQYF	TGCAGTGCTAGAGATGAACTAGCACCCACAGATACGCAGTATTTT
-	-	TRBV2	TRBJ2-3	CASRSGTDTQYF	TGTGCCAGCAGATCAGGCACAGATACGCAGTATTTT
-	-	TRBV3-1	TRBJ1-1	CASSLKLGAEAFF	TGCGCCAGCAGCCTAAAGCTAGGCGCTGAAGCTTTCTTT
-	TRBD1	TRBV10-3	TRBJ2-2	CAISTRDRGRTGELFF	TGTGCCATCAGTACTAGGGACAGGGGAAGAACCGGGGAGCTGTTTTTT
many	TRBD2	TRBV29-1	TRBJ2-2	CSVPNTSGRRAGELFF	TGCAGCGTTCCCAATACTAGCGGGAGACGGGCCGGGGAGCTGTTTTTT
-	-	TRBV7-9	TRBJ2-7	CASILRQGNQSEQYF	TGTGCCAGCATCCTTCGGCAGGGCAACCAGAGCGAGCAGTACTTC
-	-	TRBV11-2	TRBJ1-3	CASSLDGSSGNTIYF	TGTGCCAGCAGCTTAGACGGCAGCTCTGGAAACACCATATATTTT
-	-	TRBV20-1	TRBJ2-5	CSASRDKETQYF	TGCAGTGCGTCCCGGGACAAAGAGACCCAGTACTTC
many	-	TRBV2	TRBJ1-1	CAGEEWRNTEAFF	TGTGCCGGAGAGGAGTGGCGAAACACTGAAGCTTTCTTT
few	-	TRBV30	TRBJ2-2	CAWSVSHGELFF	TGTGCCTGGAGTGTTAGTCACGGGGAGCTGTTTTTT
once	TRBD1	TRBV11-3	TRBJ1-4	CASSPTGGEKLFF	TGTGCCAGCAGCCCCACAGGGGGTGAAAAACTGTTTTTT
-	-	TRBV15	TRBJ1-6	CATSRDRGGSPLHF	TGTGCCACCAGCAGAGACCGGGGGGGATCACCCCTCCACTTT
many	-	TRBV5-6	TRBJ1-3	CASSTLSSGNTIYF	TGTGCCAGCAGCACTCTTTCCTCTGGAAACACCATATATTTT
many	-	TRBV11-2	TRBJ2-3	CASSLDEGASGTDTQYF	TGTGCCAGCAGCTTAGACGAGGGGGCTAGCGGCACAGATACGCAGTATTTT
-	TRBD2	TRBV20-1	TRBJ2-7	CSAHRTSGGPSYEQYF	TGCAGTGCGCATAGGACTAGCGGGGGACCTTCCTACGAGCAGTACTTC
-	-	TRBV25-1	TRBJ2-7	CASSLALPGEQYF	TGTGCCAGCAGCTTGGCCCTACCGGGGGAGCAGTACTTC
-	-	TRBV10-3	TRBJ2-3	CAISEVGNTDTQYF	TGTGCCATCAGTGAGGTTGGGAACACAGATACGCAGTATTTT
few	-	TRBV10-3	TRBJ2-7	CAIRDSSYEQYF	TGTGCCATCAGGGACAGTTCCTACGAGCAGTACTTC
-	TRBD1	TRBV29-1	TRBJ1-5	CSVEGNPGQYNQPQHF	TGCAGCGTTGAAGGTAACCCGGGACAGTACAATCAGCCCCAGCATTTT
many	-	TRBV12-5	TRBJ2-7	CASGFSGGLYEQYF	TGTGCTAGTGGTTTTTCGGGGGGCCTCTACGAGCAGTACTTC
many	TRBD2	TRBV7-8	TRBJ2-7	CASSFFRAGGAYEQYF	TGTGCCAGCAGCTTCTTCAGAGCGGGAGGTGCCTACGAGCAGTACTTC
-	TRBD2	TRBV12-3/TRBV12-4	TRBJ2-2	CASSGLAGSHTGELFF	TGTGCCAGCAGTGGACTAGCGGGGAGCCATACCGGGGAGCTGTTTTTT
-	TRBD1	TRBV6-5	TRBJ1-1	CASSYPDRGDNEAFF	TGTGCCAGCAGTTACCCGGACAGGGGTGATAATGAAGCTTTCTTT